These T cell receptor beta chains were read from a single sample in a study of Graves' ophthalmopathy and Graves' hyperthyroidism. TCRdb called the multiplex PCR reads again in MiXCR, with one record for every CDR3 protein. This sample has 300,000 to 350,000 distinct CDR3 sequences, with about a sixth found just once. The material sequenced was peripheral blood. These receptors originate from an adult man with Graves' ophthalmopathy. CDR3s include the opening cysteine and the closing phenylalanine or tryptophan. A D gene is named only where the DNA matches it firmly. Not all rows give a size; the values are once, few, many and, for expanded clones, a class.

v_gene	j_gene	abundance	d_gene	CDR3aa	CDR3nt
TRBV6-2/TRBV6-3	TRBJ2-7	many	TRBD1	CASRAWTGRSYEQYF	TGTGCCAGCAGAGCTTGGACAGGGAGGTCCTACGAGCAGTACTTC
TRBV6-2/TRBV6-3	TRBJ2-5	many	.	CASRATQGWGQETQYF	TGTGCCAGCAGAGCGACACAGGGCTGGGGCCAAGAGACCCAGTACTTC
TRBV27	TRBJ2-6	many	.	CASSLIRGGPRFGANVLTF	TGTGCCAGCAGTTTAATCCGTGGAGGTCCCCGCTTTGGGGCCAACGTCCTGACTTTC
TRBV11-1	TRBJ2-3	many	TRBD2	CASSLRGSGITASTDTQYF	TGTGCCAGCAGCTTACGCGGGAGTGGAATCACGGCGAGCACAGATACGCAGTATTTT
TRBV6-2/TRBV6-3	TRBJ1-1	many	TRBD1	CASSYKTGDGADTEAFF	TGTGCCAGCAGTTACAAAACAGGGGATGGGGCGGACACTGAAGCTTTCTTT
TRBV4-3	TRBJ1-2	many	TRBD1	CASSQDPRQGLGGYTF	TGCGCCAGCAGCCAAGATCCAAGACAGGGGTTAGGTGGCTACACCTTC
TRBV12-3/TRBV12-4	TRBJ2-7	many	TRBD2	CASSTSGRILYEQYF	TGTGCCAGCAGTACTAGCGGGAGGATCCTCTACGAGCAGTACTTC
TRBV28	TRBJ1-2	many	.	CASSLLRAGGYTF	TGTGCCAGCAGTTTACTAAGGGCCGGTGGCTACACCTTC
TRBV6-1	TRBJ2-5	many	.	CASSDGTPRYF	TGTGCCAGCAGTGACGGGACACCCCGGTACTTC
TRBV12-5	TRBJ2-5	.	TRBD1	CASGPYRGLGETQYF	TGTGCTAGTGGTCCGTACAGGGGGCTGGGAGAGACCCAGTACTTC
TRBV6-1	TRBJ2-2	many	TRBD2	CASRGGTSFRAGELFF	TGTGCCAGCAGGGGGGGGACTTCTTTTCGGGCCGGGGAGCTGTTTTTT
TRBV29-1	TRBJ2-7	many	.	CSVEGGTAYVEQYF	TGCAGCGTTGAGGGGGGGACAGCATACGTAGAGCAGTACTTC
TRBV28	TRBJ2-7	.	TRBD1	CASRARGSSYEQYF	TGTGCCAGCAGAGCCAGGGGGTCATCCTACGAGCAGTACTTC
TRBV6-5	TRBJ2-5	many	TRBD1	CASSPDRLGALGTGPDF	TGTGCCAGCAGTCCTGACCGATTGGGCGCTCTCGGGACAGGTCCTGACTTC
TRBV6-5	TRBJ1-2	.	.	CAISYSAGATNYGYTF	TGTGCCATCAGTTACTCGGCGGGGGCCACTAACTATGGCTACACCTTC
TRBV20-1	TRBJ2-7	many	TRBD2	CSAGPLAGPYEQYF	TGCAGTGCTGGCCCCCTAGCGGGGCCCTACGAGCAGTACTTC
TRBV6-1	TRBJ2-7	many	TRBD1	CASSKDRGSYEQYF	TGTGCCAGCAGTAAAGACAGGGGTTCGTACGAGCAGTACTTC
TRBV7-8	TRBJ1-2	many	TRBD1	CASGQGRVNYGYTF	TGTGCCAGCGGACAGGGGCGGGTTAACTATGGCTACACCTTC
TRBV11-2	TRBJ2-7	many	.	CASSRRGVSYEQYF	TGTGCCAGCAGTCGTAGGGGGGTGTCCTACGAGCAGTACTTC
TRBV12-3/TRBV12-4	TRBJ2-2	many	TRBD2	CASSFIGSGGGGELFF	TGTGCCAGCAGTTTTATCGGTAGCGGGGGCGGCGGGGAGCTGTTTTTT
TRBV3-1	TRBJ2-7	many	.	CASSGADLYEQYF	TGTGCCAGCAGCGGCGCGGATTTGTACGAGCAGTACTTC
TRBV3-1	TRBJ1-1	.	.	CASSRGGQGGSTEAFF	TGTGCCAGCAGCCGAGGGGGGCAGGGAGGGAGCACTGAAGCTTTCTTT
TRBV2	TRBJ2-2	many	.	CASSGQLNTGELFF	TGTGCCAGCAGTGGACAGCTTAACACCGGGGAGCTGTTTTTT
TRBV3-1	TRBJ1-1	.	.	CASSHLERTEAFF	TGTGCCAGCAGCCACTTGGAACGAACTGAAGCTTTCTTT
TRBV11-2	TRBJ2-7	many	TRBD1	CASSLVPWDRVGEQYF	TGTGCCAGCAGCTTAGTTCCGTGGGACAGGGTAGGGGAGCAGTACTTC
TRBV4-1	TRBJ1-1	many	.	CASSQLRRGTTEAFF	TGCGCCAGCAGCCAACTCCGACGCGGGACCACTGAAGCTTTCTTT
TRBV5-1	TRBJ2-7	many	.	CASSGTQGYEQYF	TGCGCCAGCAGCGGCACACAGGGCTACGAGCAGTACTTC
TRBV10-1	TRBJ1-2	many	TRBD1	CASSPRTGGNGYTF	TGCGCCAGCAGTCCCCGGACAGGGGGCAACGGCTACACCTTC
TRBV20-1	TRBJ2-5	.	TRBD2	CSIENTGTSGSQETQYF	TGCAGCATCGAAAATACTGGGACTAGCGGCTCCCAAGAGACCCAGTACTTC
TRBV6-2/TRBV6-3	TRBJ1-5	many	.	CASSSGTFSNQPQHF	TGTGCCAGCAGTTCCGGGACTTTTAGCAATCAGCCCCAGCATTTT
TRBV6-2/TRBV6-3	TRBJ2-5	many	TRBD2	CASSPSGRKETQYF	TGTGCCAGCAGCCCTAGCGGGAGGAAAGAGACCCAGTACTTC
TRBV28	TRBJ1-1	many	TRBD1	CASSLTGQGAGAFF	TGTGCCAGCAGTTTAACGGGTCAGGGGGCAGGGGCTTTCTTT
TRBV19	TRBJ1-1	many	.	CASSGVGVSRGGMNTEAFF	TGTGCCAGTTCGGGGGTCGGGGTTAGCCGGGGCGGGATGAACACTGAAGCTTTCTTT
TRBV7-3	TRBJ1-1	.	.	CASSLSSGRTVPEVLNTEAYF	TGTGCTAGCAGCTTATCCTCGGGGCGGACAGTGCCGGAGGTCTTGAACACTGAAGCTTACTTT
TRBV28	TRBJ1-5	many	.	CASSLGQGSQPQHF	TGTGCCAGCAGTTTAGGTCAGGGTTCACAGCCCCAGCATTTT
TRBV30	TRBJ1-2	many	.	CAWDRTMNYGYTF	TGTGCCTGGGACAGGACGATGAACTATGGCTACACCTTC
TRBV6-5	TRBJ1-1	many	.	CASRQGSGTEAFF	TGTGCCAGCAGACAGGGTTCGGGGACTGAAGCTTTCTTT
TRBV15	TRBJ1-6	many	.	CATSRDLESSPLHF	TGTGCCACCAGCAGAGATCTCGAGAGTTCACCCCTCCACTTT
TRBV11-2	TRBJ2-5	many	.	CASTLGETQYF	TGTGCCAGCACCCTAGGGGAGACCCAGTACTTC
TRBV6-1	TRBJ1-3	many	.	CASSETGGVSSGNTIYF	TGTGCCAGCAGTGAAACGGGAGGGGTGAGCTCTGGAAACACCATATATTTT
TRBV4-2	TRBJ1-2	many	TRBD1	CASSHEQGTYGYTF	TGTGCCAGCAGCCATGAACAGGGGACCTATGGCTACACCTTC
TRBV19	TRBJ1-2	many	TRBD1	CASSTPWDRYYGYTF	TGTGCCAGTAGTACGCCCTGGGACAGATACTATGGCTACACCTTC
TRBV6-1	TRBJ1-2	.	.	CASSVERNYGYTF	TGTGCCAGCAGTGTCGAAAGGAACTATGGCTACACCTTC
TRBV6-1	TRBJ1-2	many	TRBD1	CASSETGTGSRGYTF	TGTGCCAGCAGCGAAACCGGGACAGGGTCGCGTGGCTACACCTTC
TRBV27	TRBJ1-5	few	.	CASSLSGWNQPQHF	TGTGCCAGCAGTTTATCCGGGTGGAATCAGCCCCAGCATTTT
TRBV12-3/TRBV12-4	TRBJ2-7	many	TRBD1	CASSFRQGVPKVSHEQYF	TGTGCCAGCAGTTTCCGCCAGGGGGTGCCCAAGGTCTCCCACGAGCAGTACTTC
TRBV5-1	TRBJ2-5	many	TRBD1	CASSPGTAQETQYF	TGCGCCAGCAGCCCGGGGACAGCCCAAGAGACCCAGTACTTC
TRBV5-1	TRBJ1-3	many	TRBD1	CASSPNGQGSGNTIYF	TGCGCCAGCAGCCCCAATGGACAGGGATCTGGAAACACCATATATTTT
TRBV6-5	TRBJ1-5	.	.	CASSTGPNQPQHF	TGTGCCAGCAGTACAGGGCCAAATCAGCCCCAGCATTTT
TRBV20-1	TRBJ1-2	many	.	CSAPFAGLSGYTF	TGCAGTGCCCCCTTTGCGGGGTTGAGTGGCTACACCTTC
TRBV10-1	TRBJ1-1	many	.	CASKRQLNTEAFF	TGCGCCAGCAAAAGACAGTTGAACACTGAAGCTTTCTTT
TRBV12-3/TRBV12-4	TRBJ2-7	.	TRBD2	CASNKLAGVGEQYF	TGTGCCAGCAATAAACTAGCGGGAGTTGGCGAGCAGTACTTC
TRBV9	TRBJ2-2	many	.	CASSITANTGELFF	TGTGCCAGCAGCATAACAGCGAACACCGGGGAGCTGTTTTTT
TRBV2	TRBJ1-5	many	.	CASSVGGQNQPQHF	TGTGCCAGCAGTGTTGGGGGGCAGAATCAGCCCCAGCATTTT
TRBV4-3	TRBJ2-2	many	.	CASSVTIDTGELFF	TGCGCCAGCAGCGTCACTATAGACACCGGGGAGCTGTTTTTT
TRBV12-3/TRBV12-4	TRBJ2-7	many	.	CASSSLRGAPWEQYF	TGTGCCAGCAGCTCTTTAAGGGGGGCCCCCTGGGAGCAGTACTTC
TRBV6-2/TRBV6-3	TRBJ2-7	.	.	CASSYGRQLYEQYF	TGTGCCAGCAGTTACGGGCGGCAACTCTACGAGCAGTACTTC
TRBV28	TRBJ1-2	many	TRBD1	CASIIQGGYGYTF	TGTGCCAGCATTATCCAGGGGGGTTATGGCTACACCTTC
TRBV29-1	TRBJ1-5	.	TRBD1	CSVGQDRGDQPQHF	TGCAGCGTTGGTCAGGACAGGGGAGATCAGCCCCAGCATTTT